This TCR beta chain was profiled in a study of human CD8 memory T cell subsets. This clonotype is classed as medium-sized by frequency. The target antigen is unknown. Germline CDR1 SGHDN, CDR2 FVKESK. This CDR3 comprises 14 residues. Overall study findings and caveats: Precursor exhausted T cells appeared less diverse than stem-like memory T cells according to Chao1 estimates.

Investigators built TCR beta libraries using UMI-labeled 5' RACE. TCRdb reprocessed the 5' RACE reads and reports one entry per CDR3 protein, with no DNA. This repertoire comprises almost 5,500 distinct CDR3 sequences; its ten largest clones make up more than 35%. RNA was isolated from duplicate vials, each containing fewer than 160,000 sorted CD8+ T cells, for every subset. Material: CD8+ effector memory T cells (TEM) sorted from PBMCs. This sample's subset: effector memory CD8 T cells, CCR7- CD45RO+ CD95+. This TCR was recovered from a human donor in good health. V gene TRBV14 combines with J gene TRBJ1-2; TCRdb indicates TRBD1, and absent DNA this call remains unverified. The CDR3 spells CASSQDRTGIGYTF.